This T cell receptor (beta chain) derives from a study of cytomegalovirus exposure and HLA in healthy donors. Overall study results and limits: At a 0.05 false discovery rate, a later analysis found around 15,000 TCR beta sequences to be associated with HLA alleles. The HLA-A and HLA-B alleles of most subjects were reportedly predicted accurately from TCR beta sequences.

To note about this clone: Antigen: not known.

Looked up from germline, CDR1 is SGHRS and CDR2 is YFSETQ. The CDR3 contains 15 residues. The V end was cut by 4 bases, the J end by 1 base, with 14 bases between. Primers included in the PCR were 60 Vbeta and 13 Jbeta primers. This table comes from immunoSEQ multiplex PCR, and its TCRdb copy is limited to in-frame clones, with some not included. The repertoire holds roughly 140,000 clones, with roughly 80% as singletons. The sequenced material came from PBMCs. This chain joins TRBV5-1 and TRBJ1-1, with D hard to call. This TCR came from a woman in her thirties or forties in good health and CMV-seropositive. This chain's CDR3 is CASSIQGLRNTEAFF. CDR3 nucleotide sequence: TGCGCCAGCAGCATACAAGGACTTCGGAACACTGAAGCTTTCTTT.